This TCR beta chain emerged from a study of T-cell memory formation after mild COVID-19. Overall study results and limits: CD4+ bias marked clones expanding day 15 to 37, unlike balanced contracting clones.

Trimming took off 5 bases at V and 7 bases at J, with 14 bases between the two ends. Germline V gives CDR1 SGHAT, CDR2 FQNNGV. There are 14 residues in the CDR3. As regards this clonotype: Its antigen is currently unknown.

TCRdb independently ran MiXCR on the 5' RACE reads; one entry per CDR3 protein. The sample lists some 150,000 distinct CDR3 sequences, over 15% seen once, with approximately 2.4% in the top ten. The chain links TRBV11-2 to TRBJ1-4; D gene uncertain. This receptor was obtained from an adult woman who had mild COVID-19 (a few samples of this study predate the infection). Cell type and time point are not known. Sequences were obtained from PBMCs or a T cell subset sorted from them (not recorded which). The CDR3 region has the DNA TGTGCCAGCAGCCCCCTAAGAGGCATTGAAAAACTGTTTTTT. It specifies CASSPLRGIEKLFF.